These 5 T cell receptor beta chains originate from one sample sequenced in a study of beta chain features in type 1 diabetes. The authors reverse transcribed all of the isolated RNA, so sequencing captured expressed TCRB transcripts. Profiled with immunoSEQ multiplex PCR; TCRdb holds only in-frame clones, not every one. The data show under 950,000 clones, roughly 15% seen once. The specimen sequenced was naive CD4+ T cells from blood. The origin of the receptors is a woman aged 18-30 years in good health.

This chain connects TRBV29-1 to TRBJ1-2; D uncertain. The germline V gene has CDR1 SQVTM and CDR2 ANQGSEA. The V gene lost 3 bases and the J gene lost 7 bases, with 15 bases spanning the gap. This CDR3 comprises 13 residues. CDR3 amino acids: CSVEGPREGGYTF. CDR3 nucleotide sequence: TGCAGCGTTGAGGGCCCCCGGGAGGGTGGCTACACCTTC.

This chain connects TRBV28 to TRBJ2-1; D gene unclear. The CDR3 has 11 amino acids. In germline, CDR1 is MDHEN, CDR2 SYDVKM. V was pared by 6 bases and J by 6 bases, with 6 bases between. The CDR3 coding sequence is TGTGCCAGCAGCAAACTCAATGAGCAGTTCTTC. Its protein product is CASSKLNEQFF.

The rearrangement links TRBV18 to TRBJ1-1; D remains ambiguous. CDR3 length: 13 residues. V was pared by 4 bases and J by 10 bases, with 16 bases between. The germline V gene encodes CDR1 KGHSH and CDR2 LQKENI. This CDR3 reads CASSRGREERAFF. CDR3 DNA sequence: TGTGCCAGCTCACGCGGCAGAGAGGAGAGAGCTTTCTTT. The full variable domain, its missing parts supplied by reference TRBV18 and TRBJ1-1, is NAGVMQNPRHLVRRRGQEARLRCSPMKGHSHVYWYRQLPEEGLKFMVYLQKENIIDESGMPKERFSAEFPKEGPSILRIQQVVRGDSAAYFCASSRGREERAFFGQGTRLTVV.

Only a few counts were recorded for this clone. The gene calls are TRBV19 and TRBJ1-1, with 7 bases that match TRBD1. Germline V gene lookup returns CDR1 LNHDA and CDR2 SQIVND (reference sequence). CDR3 size: 15 residues. The V and J ends lost 1 base and 6 bases, in that order; junction bases with no gene match: 8. The CDR3 DNA reads as TGTGCCAGTAGTATAGGTGACAGGGAAGGCGCTGAAGCTTTCTTT. This codes for CASSIGDREGAEAFF. Based on the CDR3 plus reference TRBV19 and TRBJ1-1, the full variable domain is DGGITQSPKYLFRKEGQNVTLSCEQNLNHDAMYWYRQDPGQGLRLIYYSQIVNDFQKGDIAEGYSVSREKKESFPLTVTSAQKNPTAFYLCASSIGDREGAEAFFGQGTRLTVV.

This clone was observed a handful of times. The rearrangement joins TRBV11-2 to TRBJ2-1; D remains ambiguous. The ends were cut back, 2 bases at V and 2 bases at J, with 10 bases in the middle. This CDR3 contains 15 residues. Germline lookup yields CDR1 SGHAT and CDR2 FQNNGV. CDR3 amino acids: CASSLRDQTYNEQFF. The DNA for the CDR3 is TGTGCCAGCAGCTTACGTGACCAAACCTACAATGAGCAGTTCTTC.